The rows below give T cell receptor beta chains drawn from one sample of a study of blood T cell repertoires in COVID-19. Clones were sequenced by immunoSEQ multiplex PCR, and TCRdb holds only the in-frame ones, with some missing. The sample contains about 130,000 clones, about 88% of which appear only once. Source material: peripheral blood. Every receptor here comes from a woman older than 75 with acute or convalescent COVID-19. Both conserved end residues are part of each CDR3. D genes are given only for firm matches. Size is stated for part of the rows, as once, few or many counts, or as a class when the clone is expanded.

D gene	clone size	V gene	J gene	CDR3 protein	CDR3 DNA
TRBD1	NA	TRBV6-1	TRBJ2-7	CASSTSGQVSYEQYF	TGTGCCAGCAGTACCTCCGGACAGGTCTCCTACGAGCAGTACTTC
NA	NA	TRBV28	TRBJ2-2	CASSVPGTGELFF	TGTGCCAGCAGTGTACCAGGGACCGGGGAGCTGTTTTTT
TRBD1	few	TRBV6-1	TRBJ1-5	CASSDQTGRNQPQHF	TGTGCCAGCAGTGACCAGACAGGGCGCAATCAGCCCCAGCATTTT
TRBD2	once	TRBV5-4	TRBJ2-5	CASSAGTSGGAFETQYF	TGTGCCAGCAGCGCCGGAACTAGCGGGGGGGCCTTTGAGACCCAGTACTTC
TRBD2	NA	TRBV28	TRBJ2-3	CASSPSGMSTDTQYF	TGTGCCAGCAGTCCGAGCGGGATGAGCACAGATACGCAGTATTTT
TRBD1	NA	TRBV27	TRBJ1-4	CASSPWGQGNEKLFF	TGTGCCAGCAGCCCATGGGGACAGGGGAATGAAAAACTGTTTTTT
TRBD2	NA	TRBV6-2/TRBV6-3	TRBJ2-5	CASSYAGVETQYF	TGTGCCAGCAGTTACGCGGGGGTCGAGACCCAGTACTTC
TRBD1	NA	TRBV4-2	TRBJ2-7	CASSQGTGDYEQYF	TGTGCCAGCAGCCAAGGGACAGGGGACTACGAGCAGTACTTC
NA	NA	TRBV7-2	TRBJ1-1	CASSLVGGAVNTEAFF	TGTGCCAGCAGCTTAGTGGGGGGGGCTGTGAACACTGAAGCTTTCTTT
TRBD2	NA	TRBV28	TRBJ2-3	CAITSGTDTQYF	TGTGCCATCACTAGCGGGACAGATACGCAGTATTTT
TRBD2	once	TRBV28	TRBJ2-7	CASSSIISRAGGGSISYEQYF	TGTGCCAGCAGTTCTATAATCTCCCGTGCCGGTGGCGGGAGTATTTCCTACGAGCAGTACTTC
NA	NA	TRBV7-9	TRBJ1-2	CASSSPGPRGYTF	TGTGCCAGCAGCTCCCCAGGGCCCCGTGGCTACACCTTC
NA	NA	TRBV19	TRBJ2-7	CASSTVDEQYF	TGTGCCAGTAGTACAGTTGACGAGCAGTACTTC
TRBD1	NA	TRBV5-6	TRBJ1-3	CASSYRTGVYTIYF	TGTGCCAGCAGCTACCGGACAGGGGTATACACCATATATTTT